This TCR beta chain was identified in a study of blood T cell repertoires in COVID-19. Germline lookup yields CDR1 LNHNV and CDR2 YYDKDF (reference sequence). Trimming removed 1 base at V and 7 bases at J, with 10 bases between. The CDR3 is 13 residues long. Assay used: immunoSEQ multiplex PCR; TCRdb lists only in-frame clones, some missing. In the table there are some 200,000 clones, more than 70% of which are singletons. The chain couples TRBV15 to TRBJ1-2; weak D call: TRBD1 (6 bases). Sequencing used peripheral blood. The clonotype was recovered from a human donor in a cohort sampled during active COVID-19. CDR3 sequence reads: CATSRAGEGGYTF. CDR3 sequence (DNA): TGTGCCACCAGCAGAGCAGGGGAAGGTGGCTACACCTTC.